This T cell receptor (beta chain) stems from a study of cytomegalovirus exposure and HLA in healthy donors. Study outcomes and limitations: In a later analysis, common viral pathogens appeared linked to several of the most significant clusters.

As regards this clone: What it binds is unknown.

Donors had nominal health at sampling but likely had unrecorded immune exposures. Germline V gives CDR1 SSHAT, CDR2 FNYEAQ (reference sequence). The J segment lost 4 bases and the V segment lost 9 bases, leaving 7 bases of the junction unmatched. The CDR3 has 14 amino acids. The PCR ran on 60 Vbeta and 13 Jbeta primers. Only in-frame clones appear in the TCRdb table, and some are missing; sequencing was by immunoSEQ multiplex PCR. The table for this sample gives 200,000 or so clones. The clonotype comes from a boy aged 10-17 years in good health and CMV-seronegative. The sequencing input was PBMCs. The J gene is TRBJ2-1, the V gene TRBV7-7; 9 nucleotides agree with TRBD1. CDR3 sequence (DNA): TGTGCCAGTTCCCGGGACAGGGATTACAATGAGCAGTTCTTC. This sequence encodes CASSRDRDYNEQFF.